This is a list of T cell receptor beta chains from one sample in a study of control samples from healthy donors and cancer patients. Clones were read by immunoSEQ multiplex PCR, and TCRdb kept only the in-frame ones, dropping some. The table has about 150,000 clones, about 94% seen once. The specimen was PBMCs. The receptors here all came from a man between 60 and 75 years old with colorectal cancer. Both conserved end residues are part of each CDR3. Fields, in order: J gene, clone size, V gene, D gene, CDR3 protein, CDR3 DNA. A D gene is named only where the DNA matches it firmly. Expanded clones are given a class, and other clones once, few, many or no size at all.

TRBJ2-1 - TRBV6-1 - CASSEFGGYNEQFF TGTGCCAGCAGTGAATTCGGGGGATACAATGAGCAGTTCTTC
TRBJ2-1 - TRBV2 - CATRRGGAGDEQFF TGTGCCACCAGAAGGGGGGGGGCTGGGGATGAGCAGTTCTTC
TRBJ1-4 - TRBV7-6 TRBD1 CASSRTGGESEKLFF TGTGCCAGCAGTCGGACAGGGGGCGAGTCGGAAAAACTGTTTTTT
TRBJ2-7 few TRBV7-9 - CASSPQDEQYF TGTGCCAGCAGCCCCCAGGACGAGCAGTACTTC
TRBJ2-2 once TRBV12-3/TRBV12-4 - CASSLNPTGELFF TGTGCCAGCAGTTTAAATCCTACCGGGGAGCTGTTTTTT
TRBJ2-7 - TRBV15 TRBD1 CATSRTDRGPRSEYF TGTGCCACCAGCAGAACAGACAGGGGCCCCCGAAGCGAGTACTTC
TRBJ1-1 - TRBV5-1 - CASSLQKTNTEAFF TGCGCCAGCAGCTTACAGAAGACGAACACTGAAGCTTTCTTT
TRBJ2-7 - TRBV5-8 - CASSLFGDIAREQYF TGTGCCAGCAGCTTGTTTGGTGACATAGCGCGCGAGCAGTACTTC
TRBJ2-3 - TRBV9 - CASSVVSGWSTDTQYF TGTGCCAGCAGCGTAGTTAGCGGATGGAGCACAGATACGCAGTATTTT
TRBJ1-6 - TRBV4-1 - CASSQGPLGAPLHF TGCGCCAGCAGCCAAGGACCCCTCGGAGCGCCCCTCCACTTT
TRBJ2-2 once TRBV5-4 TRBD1 CASSLHMTGKNTGELFF TGTGCCAGCAGCTTGCACATGACAGGGAAAAACACCGGGGAGCTGTTTTTT
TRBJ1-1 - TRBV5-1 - CASSLAARVNTEAFF TGCGCCAGCAGCTTGGCCGCCAGGGTGAACACTGAAGCTTTCTTT
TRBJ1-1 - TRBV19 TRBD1 CASSMGQGGTEAFF TGTGCCAGTAGTATGGGACAGGGGGGGACCGAAGCTTTCTTT
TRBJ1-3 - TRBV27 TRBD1 CASSSPGQGTGNTIYF TGTGCCAGCAGTTCCCCCGGACAGGGTACGGGAAACACCATATATTTT
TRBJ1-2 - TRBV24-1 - CATSDGTNYGYTF TGTGCCACCAGTGATGGGACCAACTATGGCTACACCTTC
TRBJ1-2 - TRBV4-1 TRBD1 CASTLSRGSDGYTF TGCGCCAGCACCCTTTCCAGGGGGTCCGATGGCTACACCTTC
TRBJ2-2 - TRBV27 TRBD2 CASRLAGVNTGELFF TGTGCCAGCAGGTTAGCGGGGGTGAACACCGGGGAGCTGTTTTTT
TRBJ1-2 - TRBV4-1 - CASSQVVRKGPNYGYTF TGCGCCAGCAGCCAAGTGGTTAGAAAGGGGCCCAACTATGGCTACACCTTC
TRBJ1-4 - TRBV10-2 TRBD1 CASALGTGEEKLFF TGCGCCAGCGCCCTCGGGACAGGGGAGGAAAAACTGTTTTTT
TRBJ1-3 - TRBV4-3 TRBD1 CASSQQQGSGNTIYF TGCGCCAGCAGCCAACAACAGGGGTCTGGAAACACCATATATTTT
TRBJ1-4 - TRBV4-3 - CASSHGGQGEVEKLFF TGCGCCAGCAGCCATGGGGGGCAGGGAGAGGTGGAAAAACTGTTTTTT
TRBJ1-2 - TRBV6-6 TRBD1 CASTPWPTGTNYGYTF TGTGCCAGCACCCCGTGGCCGACAGGGACCAACTATGGCTACACCTTC
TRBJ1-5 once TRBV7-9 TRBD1 CASSRDRGGNQPQHF TGTGCCAGCAGCCGGGACAGGGGAGGAAATCAGCCCCAGCATTTT
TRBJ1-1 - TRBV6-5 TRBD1 CASSYAGGTEAFF TGTGCCAGCAGTTACGCAGGGGGCACTGAAGCTTTCTTT
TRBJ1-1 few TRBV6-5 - CASKWQDRSNTEAFF TGTGCCAGCAAGTGGCAGGACAGATCGAACACTGAAGCTTTCTTT
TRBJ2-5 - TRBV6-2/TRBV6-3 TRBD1 CASSFSGGEETQYF TGTGCCAGCAGTTTTTCAGGGGGCGAAGAGACCCAGTACTTC
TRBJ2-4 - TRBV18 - CASSPPSGGAANIQYF TGTGCCAGCTCACCACCTTCAGGGGGGGCCGCTAACATTCAGTACTTC
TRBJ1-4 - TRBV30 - CAWSVGLGINEKLFF TGTGCCTGGAGTGTCGGCTTAGGGATTAATGAAAAACTGTTTTTT
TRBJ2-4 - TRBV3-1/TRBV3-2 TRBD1 CASSHGGQVGKNIQYF TGTGCCAGCAGCCACGGCGGACAGGTGGGCAAAAACATTCAGTACTTC
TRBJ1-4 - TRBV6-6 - CATSKEGGGNEKLFF TGTGCCACCAGTAAAGAGGGGGGGGGTAATGAAAAACTGTTTTTT
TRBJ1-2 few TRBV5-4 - CASRPWGRDTNYGYTF TGTGCCAGCAGGCCATGGGGACGGGATACTAACTATGGCTACACCTTC
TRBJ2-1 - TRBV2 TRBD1 CASSPGTGGYNEQFF TGTGCCAGCAGCCCCGGGACAGGGGGTTACAATGAGCAGTTCTTC
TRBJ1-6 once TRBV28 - CASSRGDYNSPLHF TGTGCCAGCAGTCGAGGAGACTATAATTCACCCCTCCACTTT
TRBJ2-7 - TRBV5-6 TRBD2 CASSLAGVQQYF TGTGCCAGCAGCTTAGCGGGGGTTCAGCAGTACTTC
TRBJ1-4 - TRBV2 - CASSDGIEKLFF TGTGCCAGCAGTGATGGGATTGAAAAACTGTTTTTT
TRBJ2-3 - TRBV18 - CASSPPDTPDTQYF TGTGCCAGCTCACCACCGGATACGCCAGATACGCAGTATTTT
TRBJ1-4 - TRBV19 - CASSIQGATNEKLFF TGTGCCAGTAGTATTCAGGGAGCAACTAATGAAAAACTGTTTTTT
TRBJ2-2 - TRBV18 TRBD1 CASSQGARDTGELFF TGTGCCAGCTCTCAGGGGGCAAGGGACACCGGGGAGCTGTTTTTT
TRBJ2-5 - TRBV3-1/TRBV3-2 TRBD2 CASSRTSGGGETQYF TGTGCCAGCAGCCGGACTAGCGGGGGGGGAGAGACCCAGTACTTC
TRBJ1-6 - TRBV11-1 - CASSLAGRGSPLHF TGTGCCAGCAGCTTAGCGGGGCGAGGTTCACCCCTCCACTTT
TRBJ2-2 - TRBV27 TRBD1 CASRRGQGAKNTGELFF TGTGCCAGCAGGCGGGGACAGGGGGCAAAGAACACCGGGGAGCTGTTTTTT
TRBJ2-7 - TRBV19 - CASSIGVIPSYEQYF TGTGCCAGTAGTATTGGGGTGATACCCTCCTACGAGCAGTACTTC
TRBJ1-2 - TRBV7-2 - CASSLYMGRGTYGYTF TGTGCCAGCAGCTTGTATATGGGGCGGGGAACGTATGGCTACACCTTC
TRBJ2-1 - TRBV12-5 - CASGGPYNEQFF TGTGCTAGTGGTGGGCCTTACAATGAGCAGTTCTTC